This entry is about one T cell receptor beta chain. What it binds is unknown. Every one of the donors was a Caucasian adult that lived in Nashville, Tennessee. The data originate from a study of shared clonotypes between healthy human individuals. Study-wide results and caveats: Clonotype sharing among donors, it was expected, would be affected by sequencing depth.

The CDR3 runs to 15 residues. Germline V lookup: CDR1 SGHAT, CDR2 FQNNGV. V trimming: 4 bases; J trimming: 1 base; junction bases outside the gene matches: 3. Per the authors' pipeline: Quality scores were absent from the junction-only immunoSEQ sequences, so filtering differed. Method: immunoSEQ multiplex PCR; TCRdb's copy keeps in-frame clones and lacks some. The V and J calls and clone size come from that table; D and trimming were worked out from the DNA. Among fewer than 550,000 clones listed, about 80% were seen once. Material: PBMCs. This clonotype originated in a woman in her thirties or forties in good health. Some clones in this sample may be carry-over from other donors' samples. V is TRBV11-2 and J is TRBJ2-2; 7 bases are a match to TRBD1. The CDR3 protein is CASSSRDRNTGELFF. The CDR3 region has the DNA TGTGCCAGCAGCTCCCGGGACAGGAACACCGGGGAGCTGTTTTTT. The whole variable domain, remainder taken from reference TRBV11-2 and TRBJ2-2, is EAGVAQSPRYKIIEKRQSVAFWCNPISGHATLYWYQQILGQGPKLLIQFQNNGVVDDSQLPKDRFSAERLKGVDSTLKIQPAKLEDSAVYLCASSSRDRNTGELFFGEGSRLTVL.